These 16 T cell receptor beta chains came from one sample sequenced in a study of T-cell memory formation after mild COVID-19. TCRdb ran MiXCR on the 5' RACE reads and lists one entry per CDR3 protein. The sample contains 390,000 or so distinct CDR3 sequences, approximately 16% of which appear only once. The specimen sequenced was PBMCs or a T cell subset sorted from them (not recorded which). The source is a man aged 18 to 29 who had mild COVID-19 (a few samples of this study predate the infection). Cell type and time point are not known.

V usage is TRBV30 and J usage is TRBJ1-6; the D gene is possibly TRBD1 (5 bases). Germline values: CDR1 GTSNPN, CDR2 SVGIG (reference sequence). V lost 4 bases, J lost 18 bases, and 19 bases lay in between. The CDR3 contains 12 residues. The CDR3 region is CAWTLNRGECHF. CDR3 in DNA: TGTGCCTGGACACTCAACCGGGGGGAGTGCCACTTT.

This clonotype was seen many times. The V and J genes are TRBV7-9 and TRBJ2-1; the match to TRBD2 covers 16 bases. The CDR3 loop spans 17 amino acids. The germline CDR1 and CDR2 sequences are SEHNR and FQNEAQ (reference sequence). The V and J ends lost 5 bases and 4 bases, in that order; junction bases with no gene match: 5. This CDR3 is CASSLGTSGGAYNEQFF. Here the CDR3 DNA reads TGTGCCAGCAGCCTCGGGACTAGCGGGGGGGCTTACAATGAGCAGTTCTTC.

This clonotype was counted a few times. DNA for the CDR3: TGTGCCAGCAGCCCGAGCCGGGTTCGCCAAGAGACCCAGTACTTC. It translates to CASSPSRVRQETQYF. The chain carries TRBV7-9 and TRBJ2-5, with D unresolved. Per the germline V gene, CDR1 is SEHNR and CDR2 is FQNEAQ (reference sequence). The CDR3 is 15 amino acids. V was cut by 5 bases and J by 1 base, with 14 bases left in between.

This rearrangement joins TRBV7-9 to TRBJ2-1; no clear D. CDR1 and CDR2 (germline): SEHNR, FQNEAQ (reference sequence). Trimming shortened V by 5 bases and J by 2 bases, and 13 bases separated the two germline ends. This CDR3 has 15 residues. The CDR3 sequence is CASSLPTSPYNEQFF. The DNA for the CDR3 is TGTGCCAGCAGCCTGCCGACAAGCCCCTACAATGAGCAGTTCTTC.

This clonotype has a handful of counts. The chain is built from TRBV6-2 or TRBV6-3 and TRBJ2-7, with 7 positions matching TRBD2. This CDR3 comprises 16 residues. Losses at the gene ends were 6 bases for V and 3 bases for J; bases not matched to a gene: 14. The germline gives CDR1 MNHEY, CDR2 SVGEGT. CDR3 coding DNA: TGTGCCAGCAGGAAACGGAGCAGAGCGGGGCTCTACGAGCAGTACGTC. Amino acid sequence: CASRKRSRAGLYEQYV.

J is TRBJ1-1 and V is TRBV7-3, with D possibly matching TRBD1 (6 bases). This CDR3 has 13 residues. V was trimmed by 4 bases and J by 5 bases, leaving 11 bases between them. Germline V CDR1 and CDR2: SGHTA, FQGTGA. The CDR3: CASSSRGRTEAFF. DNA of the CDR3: TGTGCCAGCAGCTCCAGGGGAAGGACTGAAGCTTTCTTT.

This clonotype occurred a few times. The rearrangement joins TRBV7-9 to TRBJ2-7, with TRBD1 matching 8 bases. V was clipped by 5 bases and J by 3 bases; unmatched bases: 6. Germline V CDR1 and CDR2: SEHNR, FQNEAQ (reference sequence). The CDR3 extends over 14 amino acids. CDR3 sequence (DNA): TGTGCCAGCAGCCGAGGACAGGGCCTCTACGAGCAGTACTTC. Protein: CASSRGQGLYEQYF.

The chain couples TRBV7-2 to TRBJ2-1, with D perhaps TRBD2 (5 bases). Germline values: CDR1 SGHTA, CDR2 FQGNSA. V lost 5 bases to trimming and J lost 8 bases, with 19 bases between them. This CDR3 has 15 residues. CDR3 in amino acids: CASSRQAGLMDEQFF. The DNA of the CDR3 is TGTGCCAGCAGCCGTCAGGCGGGTCTTATGGATGAGCAGTTCTTC. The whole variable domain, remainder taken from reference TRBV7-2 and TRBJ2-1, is GAGVSQSPSNKVTEKGKDVELRCDPISGHTALYWYRQSLGQGLEFLIYFQGNSAPDKSGLPSDRFSAERTGGSVSTLTIQRTQQEDSAVYLCASSRQAGLMDEQFFGPGTRLTVL.

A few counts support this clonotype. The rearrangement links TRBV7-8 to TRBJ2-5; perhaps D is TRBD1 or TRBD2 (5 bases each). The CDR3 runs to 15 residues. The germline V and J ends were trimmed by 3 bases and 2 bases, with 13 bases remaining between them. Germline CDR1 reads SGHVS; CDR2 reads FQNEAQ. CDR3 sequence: CASSFSPGPQETQYF. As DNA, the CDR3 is TGTGCCAGCAGCTTCTCCCCGGGACCTCAAGAGACCCAGTACTTC. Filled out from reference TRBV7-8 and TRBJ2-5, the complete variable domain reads GAGVSQSPRYKVAKRGQDVALRCDPISGHVSLFWYQQALGQGPEFLTYFQNEAQLDKSGLPSDRFFAERPEGSVSTLKIQRTQQEDSAVYLCASSFSPGPQETQYFGPGTRLLVL.

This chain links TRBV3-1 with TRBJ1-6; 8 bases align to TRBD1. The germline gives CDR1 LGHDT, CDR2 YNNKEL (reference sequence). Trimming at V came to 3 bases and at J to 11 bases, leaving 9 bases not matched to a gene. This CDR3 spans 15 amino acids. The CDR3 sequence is CASSHRTGRNPPLHF. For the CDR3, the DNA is TGTGCCAGCAGCCACCGGACAGGGAGGAACCCACCCCTCCACTTT.

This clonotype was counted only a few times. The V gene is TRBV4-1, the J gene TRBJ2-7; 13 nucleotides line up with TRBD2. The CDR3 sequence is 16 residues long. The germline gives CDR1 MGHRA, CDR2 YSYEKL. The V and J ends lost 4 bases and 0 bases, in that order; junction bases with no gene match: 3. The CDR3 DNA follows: TGCGCCAGCAGCCCGGGACTAGCGGGGCCCTCCTACGAGCAGTACGTC. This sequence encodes CASSPGLAGPSYEQYV.

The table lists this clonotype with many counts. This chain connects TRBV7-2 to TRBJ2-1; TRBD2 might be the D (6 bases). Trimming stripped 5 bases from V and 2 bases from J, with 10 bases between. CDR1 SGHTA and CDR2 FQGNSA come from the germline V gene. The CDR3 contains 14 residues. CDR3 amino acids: CASSEGLAYNEQFF. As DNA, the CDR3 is TGTGCCAGCAGCGAGGGACTCGCCTACAATGAGCAGTTCTTC.

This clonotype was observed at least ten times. The CDR3 protein is CASADRTVYYGYTF. The DNA for the CDR3 is TGTGCCAGCGCGGACCGGACGGTGTACTATGGCTACACCTTC. The chain is built from TRBV28 and TRBJ1-2; D is ambiguous. The CDR3 consists of 14 residues. V was cut by 8 bases and J by 3 bases, with 16 bases left in between. CDR1 and CDR2 (germline): MDHEN, SYDVKM.

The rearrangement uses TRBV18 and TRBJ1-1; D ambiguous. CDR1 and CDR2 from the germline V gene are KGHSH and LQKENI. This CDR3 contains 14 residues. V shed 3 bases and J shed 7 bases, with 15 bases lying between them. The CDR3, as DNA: TGTGCCAGCTCACCGCGCGGCGGGGAGGATGAAGCTTTCTTT. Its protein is CASSPRGGEDEAFF.

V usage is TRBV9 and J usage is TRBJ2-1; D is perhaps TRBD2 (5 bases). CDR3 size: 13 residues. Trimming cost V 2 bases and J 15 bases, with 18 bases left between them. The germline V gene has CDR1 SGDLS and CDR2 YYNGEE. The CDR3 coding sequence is TGTGCCAGCAGCGTGGAAGACTGGAGCGGCGTGTTCTTC. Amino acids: CASSVEDWSGVFF.

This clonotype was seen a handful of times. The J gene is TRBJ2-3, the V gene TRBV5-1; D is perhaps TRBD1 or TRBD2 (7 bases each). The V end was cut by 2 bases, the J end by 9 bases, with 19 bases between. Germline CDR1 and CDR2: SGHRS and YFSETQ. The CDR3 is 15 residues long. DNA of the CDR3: TGCGCCAGCAGCTTCGGGACAGTGGCCGGGAGGACGCAGTATTTT. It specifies CASSFGTVAGRTQYF.